Listed below are T cell receptor beta chains from one sample, sequenced in a study of radiotherapy plus CTLA-4 blockade in lung cancer. Libraries were prepared by immunoSEQ multiplex PCR; TCRdb keeps only in-frame clonotypes and omits some of them. The sample has tens of thousands of clones; approximately 80% are singletons. This sample comprised peripheral blood, obtained from a patient treated with radiotherapy plus ipilimumab. These receptors originate from a human donor with non-small cell lung cancer whose response to radiotherapy plus ipilimumab could not be evaluated. Both conserved end residues are part of each CDR3. Each record gives: clone size, V gene, J gene, D gene, CDR3 protein, CDR3 DNA. D genes are given only for firm matches. A row's size may be missing; if present it is once, few, many or a size class.

>NA|TRBV7-2|TRBJ2-5|TRBD1
CASSFDRGEETQYF
TGTGCCAGCAGCTTCGACAGGGGGGAAGAGACCCAGTACTTC
>NA|TRBV4-3|TRBJ2-4|TRBD1
CASSQQTGLNIQYF
TGCGCCAGCAGCCAACAGACAGGGCTAAACATTCAGTACTTC
>once|TRBV5-1|TRBJ2-1|TRBD2
CASNSGRAGNEQFF
TGCGCCAGCAATAGCGGGAGGGCCGGTAATGAGCAGTTCTTC
>NA|TRBV28|TRBJ2-3|TRBD1
CASSSSGGQGSDTQYF
TGTGCCAGCAGTTCCTCGGGGGGACAGGGCTCAGATACGCAGTATTTT
>NA|TRBV5-4|TRBJ2-7|TRBD1
CASSSEGQGAYEQYF
TGTGCCAGCAGCTCGGAGGGACAGGGGGCTTACGAGCAGTACTTC
>NA|TRBV5-6|TRBJ2-3|TRBD1
CASSWRQGAGDTQYF
TGTGCCAGCAGCTGGCGACAGGGGGCAGGGGATACGCAGTATTTT
>NA|TRBV5-5|TRBJ2-7|NA
CASSRNGGYEQYF
TGTGCCAGCAGCCGCAACGGGGGCTACGAGCAGTACTTC
>NA|TRBV7-9|TRBJ2-2|TRBD1
CASRPWTGGTGELFF
TGTGCCAGCAGGCCTTGGACAGGGGGCACCGGGGAGCTGTTTTTT
>NA|TRBV4-3|TRBJ1-1|NA
CASSQVTGPRRDTEAFF
TGCGCCAGCAGCCAAGTCACAGGGCCCCGACGGGACACTGAAGCTTTCTTT
>NA|TRBV5-4|TRBJ1-3|NA
CASSLAGAGNTIYF
TGTGCCAGCAGCTTGGCAGGGGCGGGAAACACCATATATTTT
>NA|TRBV5-1|TRBJ2-7|NA
CASSIAGAPLNEQYF
TGCGCCAGCAGCATTGCGGGGGCGCCGCTCAACGAGCAGTACTTC
>NA|TRBV11-2|TRBJ2-2|TRBD1
CASSLDWLGTENTGELFF
TGTGCCAGCAGCTTAGATTGGCTTGGGACAGAGAACACCGGGGAGCTGTTTTTT
>NA|TRBV7-9|TRBJ1-2|NA
CASSRPNTGIGYTF
TGTGCCAGCAGCCGACCTAATACAGGGATCGGCTACACCTTC
>NA|TRBV6-1|TRBJ1-4|TRBD1
CASSAWGTGNEKLFF
TGTGCCAGCAGTGCCTGGGGGACAGGGAATGAAAAACTGTTTTTT
>NA|TRBV5-1|TRBJ2-7|TRBD1
CASSTGQGIGQYF
TGCGCCAGCAGCACGGGACAGGGGATCGGGCAGTACTTC
>few|TRBV6-5|TRBJ1-2|NA
CASSYGGGYGYTF
TGTGCCAGCAGTTACGGGGGGGGCTATGGCTACACCTTC
>NA|TRBV9|TRBJ2-5|NA
CASSVDGGLETQYF
TGTGCCAGCAGCGTAGACGGGGGGCTTGAGACCCAGTACTTC
>NA|TRBV6-4|TRBJ1-2|TRBD1
CASSDSRQDRGLGGYTF
TGTGCCAGCAGTGACTCACGCCAGGACAGGGGGCTCGGTGGCTACACCTTC
>NA|TRBV5-1|TRBJ2-7|TRBD1
CASRDGQGGVSYEQYF
TGCGCCAGCAGGGACGGACAGGGGGGTGTATCCTACGAGCAGTACTTC
>NA|TRBV4-3|TRBJ1-1|NA
CASSQDRNTEAFF
TGCGCCAGCAGCCAAGACAGGAACACTGAAGCTTTCTTT
>NA|TRBV5-1|TRBJ2-2|TRBD1
CASSLRQQGEFLGTGELFF
TGCGCCAGCAGCTTGCGGCAACAGGGGGAATTCTTGGGCACCGGGGAGCTGTTTTTT
>NA|TRBV6-5|TRBJ1-4|TRBD1
CASSRRTGAFEKLFF
TGTGCCAGCAGCCGTCGGACAGGGGCTTTCGAAAAACTGTTTTTT
>NA|TRBV11-3|TRBJ2-7|TRBD1
CASSPGQARDEQYF
TGTGCCAGCAGCCCGGGACAGGCTCGGGACGAGCAGTACTTC
>NA|TRBV15|TRBJ2-4|NA
CATSRAYEDIQYF
TGTGCCACCAGCAGAGCGTACGAGGACATTCAGTACTTC
>NA|TRBV7-2|TRBJ2-7|NA
CASSPTPRDYGEQYF
TGTGCCAGCAGCCCTACCCCCCGGGATTACGGCGAGCAGTACTTC
>NA|TRBV6-5|TRBJ1-1|NA
CAGRTHRSMNTEAFF
TGTGCCGGCCGGACCCACAGGAGCATGAACACTGAAGCTTTCTTT
>few|TRBV5-6|TRBJ2-7|NA
CASSLSGAVNYEQYF
TGTGCCAGCAGCTTGAGCGGAGCAGTTAACTACGAGCAGTACTTC
>once|TRBV4-3|TRBJ2-7|NA
CASSQEMGYEQYF
TGCGCCAGCAGCCAAGAGATGGGCTACGAGCAGTACTTC
>NA|TRBV5-1|TRBJ2-7|NA
CASRSTGTYEQYF
TGCGCCAGCCGATCCACAGGGACCTACGAGCAGTACTTC
>NA|TRBV30|TRBJ1-1|TRBD1
CAWSGDRAEAFF
TGTGCCTGGAGTGGGGACAGGGCTGAAGCTTTCTTT
>once|TRBV7-9|TRBJ2-1|NA
CASSLEDGNEQFF
TGTGCCAGCAGCTTAGAAGACGGGAATGAGCAGTTCTTC
>NA|TRBV5-4|TRBJ1-1|TRBD1
CASSLASGQGQEAFF
TGTGCCAGCAGCTTGGCCTCCGGACAGGGGCAGGAAGCTTTCTTT
>NA|TRBV5-1|TRBJ2-7|NA
CASSLDGQGNEQYF
TGCGCCAGCAGCTTGGACGGCCAGGGAAACGAGCAGTACTTC
>NA|TRBV19|TRBJ1-2|NA
CASSIDLRPTNYGYTF
TGTGCCAGTAGTATAGATCTGCGGCCTACTAACTATGGCTACACCTTC
>NA|TRBV5-4|TRBJ2-1|NA
CASSILTRLEQFF
TGTGCCAGCAGCATACTCACCCGCCTGGAGCAGTTCTTC
>NA|TRBV7-2|TRBJ2-7|TRBD1
CASSLVTGGGGEQYF
TGTGCCAGCAGCTTAGTTACAGGGGGCGGCGGCGAGCAGTACTTC
>NA|TRBV7-3|TRBJ2-7|TRBD2
CASNSSGGYEQYF
TGTGCCAGCAACTCTAGCGGGGGTTACGAGCAGTACTTC
>NA|TRBV28|TRBJ1-2|NA
CASTNSIPINYGYTF
TGTGCCAGCACCAACTCTATTCCGATTAACTATGGCTACACCTTC
>NA|TRBV5-1|TRBJ2-7|NA
CASSLVVGAAYEQYF
TGCGCCAGCAGCTTGGTTGTGGGGGCAGCCTACGAGCAGTACTTC